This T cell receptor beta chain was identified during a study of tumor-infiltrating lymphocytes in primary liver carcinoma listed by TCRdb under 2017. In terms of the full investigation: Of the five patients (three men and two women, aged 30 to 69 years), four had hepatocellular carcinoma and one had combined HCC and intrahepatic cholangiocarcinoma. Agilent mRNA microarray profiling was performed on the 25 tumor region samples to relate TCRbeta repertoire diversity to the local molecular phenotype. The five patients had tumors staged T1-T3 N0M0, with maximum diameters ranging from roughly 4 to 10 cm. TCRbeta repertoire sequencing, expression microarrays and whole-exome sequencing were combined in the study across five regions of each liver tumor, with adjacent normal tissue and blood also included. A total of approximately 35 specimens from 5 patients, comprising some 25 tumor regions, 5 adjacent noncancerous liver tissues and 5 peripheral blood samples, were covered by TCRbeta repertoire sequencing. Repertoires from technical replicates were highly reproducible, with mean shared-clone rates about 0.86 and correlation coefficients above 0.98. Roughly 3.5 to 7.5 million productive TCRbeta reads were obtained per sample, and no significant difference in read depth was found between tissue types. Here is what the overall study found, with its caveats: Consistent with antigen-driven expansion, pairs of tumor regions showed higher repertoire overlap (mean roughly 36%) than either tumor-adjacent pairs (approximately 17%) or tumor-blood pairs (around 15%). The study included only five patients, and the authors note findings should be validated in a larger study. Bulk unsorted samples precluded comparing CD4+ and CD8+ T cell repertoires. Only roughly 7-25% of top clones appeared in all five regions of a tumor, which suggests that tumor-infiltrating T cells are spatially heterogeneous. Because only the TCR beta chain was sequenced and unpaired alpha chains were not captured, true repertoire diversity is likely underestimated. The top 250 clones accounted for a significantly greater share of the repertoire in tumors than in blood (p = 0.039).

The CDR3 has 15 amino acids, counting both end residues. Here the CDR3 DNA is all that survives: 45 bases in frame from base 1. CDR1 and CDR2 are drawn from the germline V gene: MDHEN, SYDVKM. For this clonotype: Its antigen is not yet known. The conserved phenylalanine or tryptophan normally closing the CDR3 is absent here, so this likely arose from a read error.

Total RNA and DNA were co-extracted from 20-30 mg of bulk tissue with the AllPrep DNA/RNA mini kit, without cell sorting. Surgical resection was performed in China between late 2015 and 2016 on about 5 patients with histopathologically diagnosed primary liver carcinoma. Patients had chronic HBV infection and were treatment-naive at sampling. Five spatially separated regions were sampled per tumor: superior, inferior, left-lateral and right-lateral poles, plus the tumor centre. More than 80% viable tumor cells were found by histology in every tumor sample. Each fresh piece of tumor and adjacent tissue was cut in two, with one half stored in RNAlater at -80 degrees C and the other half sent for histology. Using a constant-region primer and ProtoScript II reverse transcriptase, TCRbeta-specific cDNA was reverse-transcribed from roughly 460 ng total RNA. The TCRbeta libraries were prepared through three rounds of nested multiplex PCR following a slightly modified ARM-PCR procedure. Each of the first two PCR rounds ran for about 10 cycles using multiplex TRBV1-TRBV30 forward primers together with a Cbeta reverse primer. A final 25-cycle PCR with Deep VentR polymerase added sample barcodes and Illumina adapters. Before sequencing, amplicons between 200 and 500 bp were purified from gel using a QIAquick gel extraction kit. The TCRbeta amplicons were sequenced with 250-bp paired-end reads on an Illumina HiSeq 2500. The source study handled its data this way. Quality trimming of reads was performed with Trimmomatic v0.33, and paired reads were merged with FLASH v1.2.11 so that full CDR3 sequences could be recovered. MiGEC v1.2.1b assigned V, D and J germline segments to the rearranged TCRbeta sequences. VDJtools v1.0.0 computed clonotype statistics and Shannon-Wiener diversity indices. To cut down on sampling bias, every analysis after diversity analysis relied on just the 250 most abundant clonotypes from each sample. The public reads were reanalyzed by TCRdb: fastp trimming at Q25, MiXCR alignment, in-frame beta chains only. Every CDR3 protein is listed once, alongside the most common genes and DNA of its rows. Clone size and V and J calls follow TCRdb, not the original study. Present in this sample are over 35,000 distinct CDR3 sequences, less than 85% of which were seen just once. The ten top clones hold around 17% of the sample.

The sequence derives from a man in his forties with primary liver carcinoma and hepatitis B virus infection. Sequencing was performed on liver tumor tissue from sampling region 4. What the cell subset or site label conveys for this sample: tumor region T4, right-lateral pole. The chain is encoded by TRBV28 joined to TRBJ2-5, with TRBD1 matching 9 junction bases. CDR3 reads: CTSKTTGGRGETQYL. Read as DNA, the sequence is TGTACCAGCAAAACTACAGGGGGCCGGGGAGAGACCCAGTACCTC.